This T cell receptor (beta chain) was observed in a study of blood T cell repertoires in COVID-19. Sequencing used immunoSEQ multiplex PCR; TCRdb keeps in-frame clones, though not all of them. The sample records under 300,000 clones, 86% being singletons. The V end was cut by 3 bases, the J end by 0 bases, with 9 bases between. CDR3 length equals 15 residues. Germline-derived CDR1 and CDR2 are SGHTA and FQGTGA. Sequencing was done on a sample of peripheral blood. The sequence came from a man aged 55 to 69 with acute or convalescent COVID-19. The chain combines TRBV7-3 with TRBJ2-1, with D possibly TRBD2 on 6 matching bases. The CDR3 is CASSLEGPSYNEQFF. In DNA, the CDR3 is TGTGCCAGCAGCTTGGAGGGTCCCTCCTACAATGAGCAGTTCTTC.